This T cell receptor (beta chain) is drawn from a study of shared clonotypes between healthy human individuals. TCRdb's table, derived via immunoSEQ multiplex PCR, lists solely in-frame clones and lacks some. The sample consists of roughly 590,000 clones, roughly 95% of them appearing once. The CDR3 is made up of 17 amino acids. Trimming left V 7 bases short and J 1 base short, with 22 bases between. Germline CDR1 is SEHNR and CDR2 is FQNEAQ (reference sequence). CD45RO-negative, CCR7-selected cells formed the naive CD8 fraction, which excluded terminally differentiated effector memory CD45RA+ cells.

The receptor's source is a woman aged 30 to 39 in good health. Sequencing was carried out using naive CD8+ T cells sorted from blood. V is TRBV7-9 and J is TRBJ1-1, with a weak D call TRBD1 (6 bases). CDR3 amino acids: CASTPLGGASRNTEAFF. DNA for the CDR3: TGTGCCAGCACCCCCCTAGGGGGGGCTTCTAGGAACACTGAAGCTTTCTTT.